This TCR beta chain was recorded in a study of post-analysis software for immune sequencing data. Study-wide results and limits: The normalized Chao1 diversity of multiple sclerosis patients was significantly lower than that of controls. Roughly five TRBV segments appeared more often in patients than in controls, and TRBV5-6, TRBV5-1 and TRBV20-1 were among these.

Every TCR beta cDNA library bore unique molecular identifiers. TCRdb reanalysed the PCR reads using MiXCR and keeps one entry per CDR3 protein. The profile covers about 500,000 distinct CDR3 sequences, with around 40% appearing a single time and about 12% taken by the ten largest. Germline V gives CDR1 LNHNV, CDR2 YYDKDF (reference sequence). The CDR3 sequence is 15 residues long. As concerns this clonotype: What it recognizes is unknown. A read error may produce the germline difference seen at one junction end.

The clonotype was recovered from a girl between 10 and 17 years old with multiple sclerosis. The sequencing sample was made of blood. This chain joins TRBV15 and TRBJ2-7; D is possibly TRBD2 (5 bases). CDR3 DNA: TGTGCCGCCAGCAGAGATCTTGCGGAGGCCTACGAGCAGTACTTC. Translation gives CAASRDLAEAYEQYF. Based on the CDR3 plus reference TRBV15 and TRBJ2-7, the full variable domain is DAMVIQNPRYQVTQFGKPVTLSCSQTLNHNVMYWYQQKSSQAPKLLFHYYDKDFNNEADTPDNFQSRRPNTSFCFLDIRSPGLGDTAMYLCAASRDLAEAYEQYFGPGTRLTVT.